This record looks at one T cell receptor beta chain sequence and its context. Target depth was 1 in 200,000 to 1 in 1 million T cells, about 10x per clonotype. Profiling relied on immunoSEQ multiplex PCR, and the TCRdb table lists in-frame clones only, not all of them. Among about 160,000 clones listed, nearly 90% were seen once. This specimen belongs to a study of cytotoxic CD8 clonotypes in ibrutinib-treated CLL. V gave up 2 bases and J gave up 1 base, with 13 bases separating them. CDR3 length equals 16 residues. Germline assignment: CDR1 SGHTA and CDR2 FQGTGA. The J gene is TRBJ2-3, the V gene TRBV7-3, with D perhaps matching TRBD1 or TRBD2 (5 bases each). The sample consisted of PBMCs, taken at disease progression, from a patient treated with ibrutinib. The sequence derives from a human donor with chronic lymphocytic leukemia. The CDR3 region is CASSLLRVGGTDTQYF. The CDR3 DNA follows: TGTGCCAGCAGCTTATTGCGGGTAGGGGGCACAGATACGCAGTATTTT. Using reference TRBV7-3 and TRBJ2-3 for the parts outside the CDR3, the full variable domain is GAGVSQTPSNKVTEKGKYVELRCDPISGHTALYWYRQSLGQGPEFLIYFQGTGAADDSGLPNDRFFAVRPEGSVSTLKIQRTERGDSAVYLCASSLLRVGGTDTQYFGPGTRLTVL.